Listed below are T cell receptor beta chains from one sample, sequenced in a study of metastatic and nonmetastatic thyroid tumors. Via MiXCR, TCRdb re-called the PCR reads. The profile shows 25,000 to 30,000 clones, about 15% of them singletons. Sequenced material: blood. Source of these receptors: a male donor with papillary thyroid cancer or a benign thyroid nodule (not recorded which). Some clones in this sample may be carry-over from other donors' samples. The CDR3 runs from the conserved cysteine through the conserved F or W. A D gene is named only where the DNA matches it firmly. Part of the rows lack a size; the others show once, few, many or a class for expanded clones.

v_gene,d_gene,j_gene,abundance,CDR3aa,CDR3nt
TRBV19,.,TRBJ1-1,medium-sized,CASRWDGGSEKLNTEAFF,TGTGCCAGTAGATGGGATGGAGGTTCGGAGAAGTTGAACACTGAAGCTTTCTTT
TRBV6-1,.,TRBJ1-1,many,CASSWSGTEAFF,TGTGCCAGCAGTTGGAGCGGCACTGAAGCTTTCTTT
TRBV20-1,TRBD2,TRBJ2-3,many,CSARPFDSGRIDTQYF,TGCAGTGCTAGACCCTTCGATAGCGGGAGGATAGATACGCAGTATTTT
TRBV6-2/TRBV6-3,.,TRBJ2-7,.,CASSYPQGTPYEQYF,TGTGCCAGCAGTTACCCTCAGGGTACCCCCTACGAGCAGTACTTC
TRBV7-3,.,TRBJ1-6,many,CASSLFSQTSSYNSPLHF,TGTGCCAGCAGCTTATTCAGCCAGACGAGCTCCTATAATTCACCCCTCCACTTT
TRBV10-1,.,TRBJ2-3,many,CASSESVAAADTQYF,TGCGCCAGCAGTGAGTCGGTGGCAGCCGCAGATACGCAGTATTTT
TRBV6-1,TRBD1,TRBJ2-7,medium-sized,CASSGTGTGMYEQYF,TGTGCCAGCAGTGGCACCGGGACAGGGATGTACGAGCAGTACTTC
TRBV11-3,.,TRBJ2-1,many,CASSLSTGRNEQFF,TGTGCCAGCAGCCTCTCCACGGGGAGGAATGAGCAGTTCTTC
TRBV6-1,.,TRBJ2-7,medium-sized,CASSFIESPGEQYF,TGTGCCAGCAGCTTCATTGAAAGCCCAGGGGAGCAGTACTTC
TRBV7-2,TRBD2,TRBJ2-2,many,CASSLFGGRGIVGELFF,TGTGCCAGCAGCTTATTCGGCGGGAGGGGAATTGTCGGGGAGCTGTTTTTT
TRBV19,.,TRBJ2-3,many,CASSSGRGADRADTQYF,TGTGCCAGTAGTTCCGGCCGAGGGGCAGATAGGGCCGATACGCAGTATTTT
TRBV6-2/TRBV6-3,.,TRBJ1-3,.,CASSYFSHSGGMSGNTIYF,TGTGCCAGCAGTTACTTCTCCCACTCAGGTGGAATGTCTGGAAACACCATATATTTT
TRBV6-6,.,TRBJ2-2,few,CASSYSGTSNTWELFF,TGTGCCAGCAGCTACTCCGGGACTTCGAACACCTGGGAGCTGTTTTTT
TRBV19,.,TRBJ2-6,many,CASNTGLSGANVLTF,TGTGCCAGTAACACAGGCCTCTCTGGGGCCAACGTCCTGACTTTC
TRBV12-3/TRBV12-4,.,TRBJ1-5,many,CASSLADRNQPQHF,TGTGCCAGCAGTTTAGCAGACAGGAATCAGCCCCAGCATTTT